This T cell receptor beta chain comes out of a study of T cells after yellow fever vaccination. Findings and caveats of the study: The bulk population could contribute abundant contaminating clonotypes to FACS-sorted repertoires.

Via MiXCR, TCRdb re-called the 5' RACE reads, giving one row per CDR3 protein. Of around 310,000 distinct CDR3 sequences in the sample, about 8.7% are singletons; the top ten hold around 17%. This clonotype was counted a single time. Its target is unknown. Germline V gene lookup returns CDR1 SEHNR and CDR2 FQNEAQ (reference sequence). The CDR3 covers 14 residues. V shed 2 bases and J 5 bases; nucleotides not matched to a gene: 4. This TCR was recovered from a man aged 18 to 35 who received the YFV17D yellow fever vaccine. The starting material was PBMCs, obtained on the day of the first yellow fever vaccination. The V and J genes are TRBV7-9 and TRBJ1-2; TRBD1 matches 8 bases. Here the CDR3 DNA reads TGTGCCAGCAGCTTACAGGGGGCTGGGTATGGCTACACCTTC. Its protein product is CASSLQGAGYGYTF.